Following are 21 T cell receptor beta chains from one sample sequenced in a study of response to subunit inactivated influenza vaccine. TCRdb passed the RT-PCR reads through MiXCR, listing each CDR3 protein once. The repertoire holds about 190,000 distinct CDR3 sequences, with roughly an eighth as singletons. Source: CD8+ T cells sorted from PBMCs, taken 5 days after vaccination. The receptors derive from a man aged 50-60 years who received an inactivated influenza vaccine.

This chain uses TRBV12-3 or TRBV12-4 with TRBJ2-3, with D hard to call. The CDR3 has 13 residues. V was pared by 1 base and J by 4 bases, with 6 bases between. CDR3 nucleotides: TGTGCCAGCAGTTTAGGAGCCGCAGATACGCAGTATTTT. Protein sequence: CASSLGAADTQYF.

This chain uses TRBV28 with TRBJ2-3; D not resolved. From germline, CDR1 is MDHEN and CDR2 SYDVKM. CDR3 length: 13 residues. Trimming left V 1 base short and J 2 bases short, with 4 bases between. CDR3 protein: CASSLSHTDTQYF. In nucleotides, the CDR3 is TGTGCCAGCAGTTTATCCCACACAGATACGCAGTATTTT.

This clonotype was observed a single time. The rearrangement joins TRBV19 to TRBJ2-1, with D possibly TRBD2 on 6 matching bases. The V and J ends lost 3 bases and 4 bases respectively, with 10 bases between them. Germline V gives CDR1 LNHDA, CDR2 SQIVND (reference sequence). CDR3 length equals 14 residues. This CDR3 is CASSIGGEYNEQFF. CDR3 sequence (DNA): TGTGCCAGTAGTATCGGAGGGGAATACAATGAGCAGTTCTTC.

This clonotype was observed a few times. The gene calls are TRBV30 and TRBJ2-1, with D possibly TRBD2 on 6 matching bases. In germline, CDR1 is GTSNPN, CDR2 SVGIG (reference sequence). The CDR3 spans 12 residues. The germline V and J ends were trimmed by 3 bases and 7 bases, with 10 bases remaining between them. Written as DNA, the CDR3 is TGTGCCTGGAGCGGGAGTCTTAATGAGCAGTTCTTC. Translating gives CAWSGSLNEQFF.

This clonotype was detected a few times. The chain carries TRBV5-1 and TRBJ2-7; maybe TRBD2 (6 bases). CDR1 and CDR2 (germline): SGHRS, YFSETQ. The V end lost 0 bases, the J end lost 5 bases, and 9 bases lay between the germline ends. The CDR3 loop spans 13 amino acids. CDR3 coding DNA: TGCGCCAGCAGCTTGGTCGGAGGGAACGAGCAGTACTTC. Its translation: CASSLVGGNEQYF.

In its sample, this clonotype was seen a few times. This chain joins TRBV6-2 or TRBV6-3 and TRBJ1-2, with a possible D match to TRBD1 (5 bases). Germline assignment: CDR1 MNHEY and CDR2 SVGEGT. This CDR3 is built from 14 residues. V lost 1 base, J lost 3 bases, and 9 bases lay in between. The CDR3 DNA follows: TGTGCCAGCAGTTACTGGGGGACCGACTATGGCTACACCTTC. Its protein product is CASSYWGTDYGYTF.

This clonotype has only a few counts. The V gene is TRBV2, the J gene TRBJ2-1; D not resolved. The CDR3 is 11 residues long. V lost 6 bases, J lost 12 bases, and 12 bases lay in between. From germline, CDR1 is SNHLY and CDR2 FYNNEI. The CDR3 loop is CASRSGDGQFF. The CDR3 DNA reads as TGTGCCAGCAGGTCCGGTGATGGGCAGTTCTTC.

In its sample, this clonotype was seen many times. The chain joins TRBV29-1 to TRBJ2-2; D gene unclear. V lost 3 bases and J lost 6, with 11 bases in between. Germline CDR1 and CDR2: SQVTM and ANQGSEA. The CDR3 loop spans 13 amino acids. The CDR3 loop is CSVDFSTSGELFF. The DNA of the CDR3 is TGCAGCGTTGATTTCAGTACCTCCGGGGAGCTGTTTTTT.

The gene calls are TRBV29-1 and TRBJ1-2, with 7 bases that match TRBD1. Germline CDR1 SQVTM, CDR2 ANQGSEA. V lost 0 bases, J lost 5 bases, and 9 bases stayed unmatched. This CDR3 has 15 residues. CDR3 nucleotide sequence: TGCAGCGTTGAAGACCCCGACAGGGATTGGTATGGCTACACCTTC. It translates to CSVEDPDRDWYGYTF.

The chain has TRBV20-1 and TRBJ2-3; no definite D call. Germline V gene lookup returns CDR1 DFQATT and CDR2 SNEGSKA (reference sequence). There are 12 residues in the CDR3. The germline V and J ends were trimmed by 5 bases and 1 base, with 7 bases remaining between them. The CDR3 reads CSASPGTDTQYF. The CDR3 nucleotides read TGCAGTGCTTCCCCTGGCACAGATACGCAGTATTTT.

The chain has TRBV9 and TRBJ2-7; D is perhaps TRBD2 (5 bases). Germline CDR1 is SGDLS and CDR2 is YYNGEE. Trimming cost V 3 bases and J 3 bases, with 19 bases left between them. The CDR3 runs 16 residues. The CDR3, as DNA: TGTGCCAGCAGCGGGACTGAAGGGTCAAATTTCTACGAGCAGTACTTC. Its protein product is CASSGTEGSNFYEQYF.

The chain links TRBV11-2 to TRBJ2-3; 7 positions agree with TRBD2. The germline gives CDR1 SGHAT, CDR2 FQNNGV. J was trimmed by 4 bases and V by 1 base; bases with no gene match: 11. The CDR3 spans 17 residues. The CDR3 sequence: CASSLGDRLAVADTQYF. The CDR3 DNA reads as TGTGCCAGCAGCTTAGGGGACCGACTAGCCGTCGCAGATACGCAGTATTTT.

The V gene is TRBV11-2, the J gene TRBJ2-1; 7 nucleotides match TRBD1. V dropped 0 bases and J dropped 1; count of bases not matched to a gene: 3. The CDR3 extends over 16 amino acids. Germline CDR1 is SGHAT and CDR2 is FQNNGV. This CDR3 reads CASSLETGISYNEQFF. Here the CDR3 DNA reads TGTGCCAGCAGCTTAGAGACAGGGATTTCCTACAATGAGCAGTTCTTC.

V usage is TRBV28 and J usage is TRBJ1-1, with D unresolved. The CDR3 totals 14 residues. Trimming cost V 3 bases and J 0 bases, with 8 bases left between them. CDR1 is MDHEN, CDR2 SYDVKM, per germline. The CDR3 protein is CASSFPDMNTEAFF. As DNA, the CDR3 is TGTGCCAGCAGTTTCCCGGATATGAACACTGAAGCTTTCTTT.

The CDR3, as DNA: TGTGCCAGCAGTGAAGCGCTTCAGGGAACGAACACTGAAGCTTTCTTT. It codes for CASSEALQGTNTEAFF. This sequence joins TRBV2 and TRBJ1-1; tentatively, D is TRBD1 (5 bases). Germline V gene sequence: CDR1 SNHLY, CDR2 FYNNEI. V lost 0 bases and J lost 1, with 12 bases in between. The CDR3 covers 16 residues.

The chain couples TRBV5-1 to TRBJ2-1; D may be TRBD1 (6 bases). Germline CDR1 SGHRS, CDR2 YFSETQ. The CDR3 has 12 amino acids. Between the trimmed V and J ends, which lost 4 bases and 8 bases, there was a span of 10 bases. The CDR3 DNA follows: TGCGCCAGCAGCCCCAGGGGAGATGAGCAGTTCTTC. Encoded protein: CASSPRGDEQFF. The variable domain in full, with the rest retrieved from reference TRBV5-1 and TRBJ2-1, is KAGVTQTPRYLIKTRGQQVTLSCSPISGHRSVSWYQQTPGQGLQFLFEYFSETQRNKGNFPGRFSGRQFSNSRSEMNVSTLELGDSALYLCASSPRGDEQFFGPGTRLTVL.

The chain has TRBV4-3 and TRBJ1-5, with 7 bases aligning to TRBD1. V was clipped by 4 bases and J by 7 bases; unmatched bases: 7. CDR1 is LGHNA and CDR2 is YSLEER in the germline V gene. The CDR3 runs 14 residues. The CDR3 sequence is CASSPDEGAQPQHF. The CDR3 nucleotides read TGCGCCAGCAGCCCTGATGAGGGGGCGCAGCCCCAGCATTTT.

In DNA, the CDR3 is TGTGCCAGCAGCTCGCATAAAGGGTGGTCGAACACCGGGGAGCTGTTTTTT. Residues: CASSSHKGWSNTGELFF. This chain uses TRBV5-5 with TRBJ2-2; D not resolved. V shed 3 bases and J shed 0 bases, with 15 bases lying between them. Germline values: CDR1 SGHKS, CDR2 YYEKEE (reference sequence). The CDR3 consists of 17 residues. Complete variable domain (other parts from reference TRBV5-5 and TRBJ2-2): DAGVTQSPTHLIKTRGQQVTLRCSPISGHKSVSWYQQVLGQGPQFIFQYYEKEERGRGNFPDRFSARQFPNYSSELNVNALLLGDSALYLCASSSHKGWSNTGELFFGEGSRLTVL.

Here the CDR3 DNA reads TGCGCCAGCAGCCAAGAAAGGGGGCACAGGGCCAACAATGAGCAGTTCTTC. Its translation: CASSQERGHRANNEQFF. This rearrangement joins TRBV4-3 to TRBJ2-1, with 7 bases aligning to TRBD1. The trim removed 0 bases at V and 5 bases at J, leaving 10 bases unmatched. CDR3 length equals 17 residues. From germline, CDR1 is LGHNA and CDR2 YSLEER.

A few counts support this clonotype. CDR3 in amino acids: CASSQSGQGDYGYTF. The CDR3 DNA follows: TGCGCCAGCAGCCAAAGCGGACAGGGGGACTATGGCTACACCTTC. The rearrangement joins TRBV4-3 to TRBJ1-2; 10 positions match TRBD1. CDR1 LGHNA and CDR2 YSLEER come from the germline V gene. Trimming removed 2 bases from V and 3 bases from J; junction bases left unmatched: 3. The CDR3 runs 15 residues.

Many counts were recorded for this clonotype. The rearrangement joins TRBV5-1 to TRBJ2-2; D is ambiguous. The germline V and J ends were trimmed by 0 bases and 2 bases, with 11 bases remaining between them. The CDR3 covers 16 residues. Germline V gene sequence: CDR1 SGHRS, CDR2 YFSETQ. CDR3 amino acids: CASSLGSVPNTGELFF. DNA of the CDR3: TGCGCCAGCAGCTTGGGCAGCGTACCCAACACCGGGGAGCTGTTTTTT.